This entry lists 29 T cell receptor beta chains sequenced from one sample in a study of TIL therapy for anti-PD-1-resistant metastatic lung cancer. Time point meaning: pre-treatment sample, taken before nivolumab and TIL therapy. The tumor samples were excised metastases, mostly pleural nodules or supraclavicular lymph nodes. Sequencing used immunoSEQ v3. Measured with immunoSEQ multiplex PCR; TCRdb has only the in-frame clones, and not every one. Here the sample spans some 8,100 clones, over 65% being singletons. The material sequenced was tumor tissue, taken at baseline. The receptor source for this set is a person between 25 and 80 years old with non-small cell lung cancer.

This chain connects TRBV7-2 to TRBJ2-5; TRBD1 agrees at 9 bases. The CDR3 runs to 16 residues. J gave up 5 bases and V 3 bases, and 10 bases lay outside the gene matches. The germline V gene encodes CDR1 SGHTA and CDR2 FQGNSA. The CDR3 nucleotides are TGTGCCAGCAGCTTTACACGGACAGGGGCAAGGGAGACCCAGTACTTC. Residues: CASSFTRTGARETQYF.

Details on this clone: The sample carries other DNA sequences with the same CDR3. The chain recombines TRBV5-1 with TRBJ2-7, with 10 bases aligning to TRBD2. The V segment lost 0 bases and the J segment 4 bases; nucleotides outside the gene matches: 4. Germline values: CDR1 SGHRS, CDR2 YFSETQ. CDR3 length equals 15 residues. The DNA for the CDR3 is TGCGCCAGCAGCTTGGCCCTAGCGGGGGCTTACGAGCAGTACTTC. Amino acids: CASSLALAGAYEQYF.

The chain recombines TRBV18 with TRBJ2-2, with a weak D call TRBD1 (6 bases). Trimming left V 3 bases short and J 1 base short, with 12 bases between. The germline V gene has CDR1 KGHSH and CDR2 LQKENI. This CDR3 has 16 residues. The CDR3 region is CASSPNRAKNTGELFF. The CDR3 bases are TGTGCCAGCTCACCTAACAGGGCTAAGAACACCGGGGAGCTGTTTTTT.

The CDR3 DNA reads as TGTGCCTGGAGTGTACCCGGGGGGCGATTAGATGGCTACACCTTC. The encoded protein is CAWSVPGGRLDGYTF. This rearrangement joins TRBV30 to TRBJ1-2; the D gene is possibly TRBD1 (6 bases). Germline CDR1 and CDR2: GTSNPN and SVGIG (reference sequence). Trimming took 0 bases from V and 6 from J, leaving 17 bases between them. The length of the CDR3 is 15 residues.

This clone was recorded once. The chain combines TRBV4-3 with TRBJ2-3, with D possibly being TRBD1 (5 bases). CDR3 size: 15 residues. Trimming took off 1 base at V and 4 bases at J, with 12 bases between the two ends. CDR1 and CDR2 from the germline V gene are LGHNA and YSLEER. The CDR3 DNA reads TGCGCCAGCAGCCAAGGCAGGGCAGGTGCAGATACGCAGTATTTT. Its translation is CASSQGRAGADTQYF.

The V and J genes are TRBV23-1 and TRBJ2-7; D might be TRBD1 or TRBD2, each matching 6 bases. TRBV23-1 is filed as an ORF, its function uncertain. The CDR3 consists of 15 residues. V gave up 7 bases and J gave up 2 bases, with 18 bases separating them. The CDR3 loop is CASIGGTLLTYEQYF. DNA for the CDR3: TGCGCCAGCATCGGGGGCACCTTGCTCACCTACGAGCAGTACTTC.

The chain links TRBV29-1 to TRBJ1-3; D is undetermined. CDR1 and CDR2 from the germline V gene are SQVTM and ANQGSEA. With 7 bases removed from V and 0 bases from J, the gap between germline ends came to 7 bases. The CDR3 extends over 12 amino acids. The chain's CDR3 is CSGQSSGNTIYF. Here the CDR3 DNA reads TGCAGCGGGCAGAGCTCTGGAAACACCATATATTTT.

This clone occurred once. The chain couples TRBV5-1 to TRBJ2-5, with TRBD2 identical over 8 bases. Near its end, the DNA agrees better with TRBJ2-7, so the J call may be wrong. CDR1 is SGHRS and CDR2 is YFSETQ in the germline V gene. The CDR3 loop spans 15 amino acids. CDR3 loop: CASSLANREGNEQYF. CDR3 DNA: TGCGCCAGCAGCTTGGCCAACCGGGAGGGAAACGAGCAGTACTTC.

In this sample, this clone turned up once. The J gene is TRBJ1-2, the V gene TRBV5-4; D remains ambiguous. With 0 bases removed from V and 4 bases from J, the gap between germline ends came to 13 bases. The CDR3 is 15 residues long. Germline loops: CDR1 SGHNT, CDR2 YYREEE (reference sequence). CDR3 nucleotides: TGTGCCAGCAGCTTGGAAACGTTCCAACTCTATGGCTACACCTTC. Its protein product is CASSLETFQLYGYTF.

This rearrangement joins TRBV4-3 to TRBJ1-1; D gene uncertain. CDR1 is LGHNA, CDR2 YSLEER, per germline. The CDR3 contains 13 residues. Trimming pared 3 bases from V and 10 bases from J, leaving 15 bases between. CDR3 sequence (DNA): TGCGCCAGCAGCCAGTTGGGAGATTCTCGAGCTTTCTTT. It codes for CASSQLGDSRAFF.

This clone was counted only a few times. Additional DNA sequences in this sample encode the identical CDR3. CDR3 region: CASSYGRVGEKLFF. The CDR3, as DNA: TGTGCCAGCAGTTACGGCAGGGTGGGGGAAAAACTGTTTTTT. The V call is TRBV6-5, the J call TRBJ1-4; possibly TRBD1 for D (5 bases). The V gene lost 2 bases and the J gene lost 8 bases, with 12 bases spanning the gap. The germline CDR1 and CDR2 sequences are MNHEY and SVGAGI. This CDR3 contains 14 residues.

V is TRBV7-6 and J is TRBJ2-2; tentatively, D is TRBD1 (6 bases). The ends were cut back, 6 bases at V and 0 bases at J, with 17 bases in the middle. The CDR3 runs 17 residues. Germline CDR1 reads SGHVS; CDR2 reads FNYEAQ. The CDR3 coding sequence is TGTGCCAGCAGTTTACCACAGGGTCACGCGAACACCGGGGAGCTGTTTTTT. It specifies CASSLPQGHANTGELFF.

The rearrangement uses TRBV2 and TRBJ2-7; 12 bases map to TRBD1. J lost 0 bases, V lost 8 bases, and 8 bases had no gene match. The length of the CDR3 is 16 residues. Germline V gene data show CDR1 as SNHLY and CDR2 as FYNNEI. The CDR3 reads CASEGQGANLSYEQYF. The CDR3 bases are TGTGCCAGCGAGGGACAGGGGGCAAACCTCTCCTACGAGCAGTACTTC.

This chain connects TRBV27 to TRBJ1-4, with D unclear. V was shortened by 0 bases and J by 8 bases, with 13 bases between the two germline ends. Germline values: CDR1 MNHEY, CDR2 SMNVEV (reference sequence). The CDR3 totals 15 residues. The CDR3 sequence: CASSLSPAAREKLFF. In DNA form, the CDR3 reads TGTGCCAGCAGTTTATCCCCAGCGGCGCGAGAAAAACTGTTTTTT.

This clone has only a few counts. The chain has TRBV28 and TRBJ1-1; no definite D call. CDR3 size: 13 residues. V lost 5 bases to trimming and J lost 4 bases, with 11 bases between them. Germline CDR1 and CDR2: MDHEN and SYDVKM. CDR3: CASSPKIGTEAFF. CDR3 in DNA: TGTGCCAGCAGTCCAAAGATAGGCACTGAAGCTTTCTTT.

The CDR3 is CASSVAHQRVNEQYF. CDR3 in DNA: TGTGCCAGCAGCGTAGCACACCAGAGGGTCAACGAGCAGTACTTC. The J gene is TRBJ2-7, the V gene TRBV9; possible D gene TRBD2, 5 bases. The germline V and J ends were trimmed by 0 bases and 5 bases, with 15 bases remaining between them. Germline lookup yields CDR1 SGDLS and CDR2 YYNGEE. The CDR3 covers 15 residues. The full variable domain, rest sourced from reference TRBV9 and TRBJ2-7, is DSGVTQTPKHLITATGQRVTLRCSPRSGDLSVYWYQQSLDQGLQFLIQYYNGEERAKGNILERFSAQQFPDLHSELNLSSLELGDSALYFCASSVAHQRVNEQYFGPGTRLTVT.

The rearrangement joins TRBV9 to TRBJ2-5; no reliable D call. The V end lost 0 bases, the J end lost 7 bases, and 10 bases lay between the germline ends. This CDR3 has 13 residues. Germline loops: CDR1 SGDLS, CDR2 YYNGEE. The CDR3 loop is CASSVAELGTQYF. The CDR3 DNA sequence: TGTGCCAGCAGCGTAGCAGAATTAGGGACCCAGTACTTC.

The chain is built from TRBV2 and TRBJ2-1; D may match TRBD1 or TRBD2 (5 bases each). The germline V gene encodes CDR1 SNHLY and CDR2 FYNNEI. With 7 bases removed from V and 4 bases from J, the gap between germline ends came to 8 bases. The CDR3 runs 12 residues. CDR3 in DNA: TGTGCCAGCACGAGGGGATACAATGAGCAGTTCTTC. It specifies CASTRGYNEQFF.

This clone was seen once. The rearrangement joins TRBV6-6 to TRBJ2-7, with no clear D. Trimming shortened V by 0 bases and J by 1 base, and 4 bases separated the two germline ends. Per the germline V gene, CDR1 is MNHNY and CDR2 is SVGAGI (reference sequence). This CDR3 has 13 residues. The CDR3 loop is CASSYSWSYEQYF. The CDR3 DNA reads TGTGCCAGCAGTTACTCCTGGTCCTACGAGCAGTACTTC.

The chain has TRBV4-3 and TRBJ2-7; 7 bases are shared with TRBD2. Germline trimming cut 4 bases from V and 3 bases from J; bases unmatched to any gene: 6. The CDR3 loop spans 14 amino acids. Germline V gene sequence: CDR1 LGHNA, CDR2 YSLEER. The CDR3 bases are TGCGCCAGCAGCCTGGCTAGCGGAGACTACGAGCAGTACTTC. Its translation is CASSLASGDYEQYF.

Worth noting for this clone: A read error may account for a junction end that differs from germline. The chain uses TRBV6-1 and TRBJ1-1; TRBD1 agrees at 7 bases. The CDR3 totals 17 residues. Germline assignment: CDR1 MNHNS and CDR2 SASEGT. This CDR3 is CASSEPVGTASYTEAFF. DNA of the CDR3: TGTGCCAGCAGTGAACCGGTAGGGACAGCCTCCTACACCGAAGCTTTCTTT.

The V gene is TRBV6-4, the J gene TRBJ2-3; 8 bases fit TRBD2. CDR3 length: 16 amino acids. CDR1 is MRHNA, CDR2 SNTAGT, per germline. J lost 2 bases, V lost 6 bases, and 10 bases had no gene match. The CDR3 DNA sequence: TGTGCCAGCAGCGTTAATAGCGGGGACCCCACAGATACGCAGTATTTT. Amino acid sequence: CASSVNSGDPTDTQYF.

CDR3 amino acids: CASSADTSSYNEQFF. The DNA for the CDR3 is TGTGCCAGCAGTGCCGACACCAGCTCCTACAATGAGCAGTTCTTC. The J gene is TRBJ2-1, the V gene TRBV2; no clear D. CDR1 SNHLY and CDR2 FYNNEI come from the germline V gene. The CDR3 has 15 residues. Trimming stripped 4 bases from V and 0 bases from J, with 10 bases between.

The J gene is TRBJ1-1, the V gene TRBV11-2, with TRBD1 as a possible D gene (5 bases). The CDR3 length is 13 residues. V was trimmed by 2 bases and J by 7 bases, leaving 11 bases between them. CDR1 is SGHAT and CDR2 is FQNNGV in the germline V gene. Here the CDR3 DNA reads TGTGCCAGCAGCTTATTACTCAGGGATGAAGCTTTCTTT. The encoded protein is CASSLLLRDEAFF.

The rearrangement joins TRBV2 to TRBJ1-5; D is perhaps TRBD1 (6 bases). The CDR3 sequence is 14 residues long. Trimming left V 3 bases short and J 7 bases short, with 13 bases between. Per germline, CDR1 SNHLY and CDR2 FYNNEI. For the CDR3, the DNA is TGTGCCAGCAGTGAGCCGGGGGCAGGACAGCCCCAGCATTTT. This gives the protein CASSEPGAGQPQHF.

Only one count was recorded for this clone. This sequence joins TRBV5-1 and TRBJ1-1; D call uncertain. V lost 0 bases and J lost 8, with 14 bases in between. The CDR3 length is 14 residues. Germline V gene sequence: CDR1 SGHRS, CDR2 YFSETQ. CDR3 bases: TGCGCCAGCAGCTTGGAATTTGGGTTTGGGGAAGCTTTCTTT. Translating gives CASSLEFGFGEAFF.

The V and J genes are TRBV5-6 and TRBJ1-6; no firm D call. This CDR3 contains 18 residues. Germline loops: CDR1 SGHDT, CDR2 YYEEEE. V was cut by 1 base and J by 0 bases, with 14 bases left in between. The CDR3 bases are TGTGCCAGCAGCTTGTTGTCAGGTGCTAGCTCCTATAATTCACCCCTCCACTTT. Translating gives CASSLLSGASSYNSPLHF.

The count of this clone is one. V is TRBV29-1 and J is TRBJ2-1, with TRBD2 matching over 9 bases. Germline CDR1 SQVTM, CDR2 ANQGSEA. The CDR3 totals 15 residues. The ends lost 6 bases at V and 0 bases at J; junction bases unmatched: 6. CDR3 region: CSVRTSESSYNEQFF. The CDR3 DNA sequence: TGCAGCGTCCGGACTAGCGAGAGCTCCTACAATGAGCAGTTCTTC.

The V call is TRBV5-8, the J call TRBJ1-2; 8 bases agree with TRBD1. Trimming cost V 3 bases and J 6 bases; bases outside gene matches: 4. The germline V gene encodes CDR1 SGHTS and CDR2 YDEGEE. The CDR3 sequence is 13 residues long. The CDR3 reads CASSYRQGHGYTF. Here the CDR3 DNA reads TGTGCCAGCAGCTACCGACAGGGGCATGGCTACACCTTC. Supplemented by reference TRBV5-8 and TRBJ1-2, the full variable domain reads EAGVTQSPTHLIKTRGQQATLRCSPISGHTSVYWYQQALGLGLQFLLWYDEGEERNRGNFPPRFSGRQFPNYSSELNVNALELEDSALYLCASSYRQGHGYTFGSGTRLTVV.